Listed here are 8 T cell receptor beta chains from one sample, sequenced in a study of shared clonotypes between healthy human individuals. Sequencing was performed with immunoSEQ multiplex PCR; in TCRdb, only in-frame clones are kept and a portion is missing. The data contain under 1,100,000 clones, around 74% of them singletons. Specimen: memory CD4+ T cells sorted from blood. Specified subset: CD45RA-negative fraction. These receptors were collected from a man between 18 and 35 years old in good health.

The chain uses TRBV7-2 and TRBJ2-5; TRBD2 agrees at 9 bases. This CDR3 has 19 amino acids. V lost 5 bases to trimming and J lost 2 bases; unmatched junction nucleotides: 18. The germline V gene has CDR1 SGHTA and CDR2 FQGNSA. CDR3 nucleotides: TGTGCCAGCAGCCTAAACCGCGGCGGGCGACTAGCGGCTCAAGAGACCCAGTACTTC. This codes for CASSLNRGGRLAAQETQYF.

This chain connects TRBV30 to TRBJ2-3; 10 bases line up with TRBD1. J was trimmed by 4 bases and V by 2 bases; bases with no gene match: 6. This CDR3 region has 15 residues. The germline V gene encodes CDR1 GTSNPN and CDR2 SVGIG (reference sequence). The CDR3 coding sequence is TGTGCCTGGAGTCAAGGACAGGGGGGTTCAGATACGCAGTATTTT. This sequence encodes CAWSQGQGGSDTQYF.

Of note for this clone: The junction and the germline gene differ at one end; a read error may be behind it. V and J are TRBV7-2 and TRBJ1-1, with D tentatively TRBD1 (5 bases). This CDR3 has 13 residues. In germline, CDR1 is SGHTA, CDR2 FQGNSA. The CDR3 DNA sequence: TGTGCCAGCAGCATAGCAGGGTTAACTGAAGCTTTCTTT. Translated, it gives CASSIAGLTEAFF. Full variable domain (outside the CDR3, taken from reference TRBV7-2 and TRBJ1-1): GAGVSQSPSNKVTEKGKDVELRCDPISGHTALYWYRQSLGQGLEFLIYFQGNSAPDKSGLPSDRFSAERTGGSVSTLTIQRTQQEDSAVYLCASSIAGLTEAFFGQGTRLTVV.

CDR3 protein: CASSPRTYEQYF. CDR3 sequence (DNA): TGTGCCAGCAGTCCCCGAACCTACGAGCAGTACTTC. This chain links TRBV28 with TRBJ2-7; D uncertain. V was cut by 5 bases and J by 2 bases, with 7 bases left in between. The CDR3 sequence is 12 residues long. Germline V CDR1 and CDR2: MDHEN, SYDVKM.

This chain uses TRBV14 with TRBJ2-5; no clear D gene. The CDR3 is made up of 16 amino acids. Germline lookup yields CDR1 SGHDN and CDR2 FVKESK. Trimming took off 0 bases at V and 2 bases at J, with 13 bases between the two ends. The CDR3 reads CASSQDRPPVQETQYF. The CDR3, as DNA: TGTGCCAGCAGCCAAGATCGGCCCCCGGTTCAAGAGACCCAGTACTTC.

The V and J genes are TRBV6-1 and TRBJ1-1, with 7 bases that match TRBD1. The CDR3 extends over 13 amino acids. V shed 4 bases, J shed 1 base, and the junction held 0 bases outside the gene matches. Germline CDR1 is MNHNS and CDR2 is SASEGT. The CDR3 DNA sequence: TGTGCCAGCAGTGGGGACAGGAACACTGAAGCTTTCTTT. Its protein is CASSGDRNTEAFF.

The rearrangement links TRBV6-5 to TRBJ1-2; D call uncertain. The CDR3 loop spans 15 amino acids. Germline V gives CDR1 MNHEY, CDR2 SVGAGI. Deletions cut 0 bases from V and 4 bases from J, with 12 bases between. The CDR3 DNA follows: TGTGCCAGCAGTTACTCGTACGGTGAAGGCTATGGCTACACCTTC. Translated, it gives CASSYSYGEGYGYTF.

This clone has just one count. The chain recombines TRBV30 with TRBJ2-7; D uncertain. V was pared by 0 bases and J by 2 bases, with 11 bases between. Germline assignment: CDR1 GTSNPN and CDR2 SVGIG (reference sequence). This CDR3 is 14 amino acids long. The CDR3, as DNA: TGTGCCTGGAGTGTACGGGCAGGCCCCTACGAGCAGTACTTC. Amino acid sequence: CAWSVRAGPYEQYF.